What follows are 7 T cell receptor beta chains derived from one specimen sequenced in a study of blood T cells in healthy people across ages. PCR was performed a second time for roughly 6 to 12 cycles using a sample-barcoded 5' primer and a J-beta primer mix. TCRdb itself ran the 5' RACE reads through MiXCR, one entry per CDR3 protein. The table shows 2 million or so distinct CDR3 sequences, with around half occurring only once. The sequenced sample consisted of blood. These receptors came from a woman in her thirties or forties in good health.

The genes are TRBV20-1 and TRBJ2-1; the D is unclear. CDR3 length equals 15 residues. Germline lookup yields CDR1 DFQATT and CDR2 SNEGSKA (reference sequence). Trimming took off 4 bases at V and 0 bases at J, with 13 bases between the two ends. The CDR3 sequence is CSANRQDRSYNEQFF. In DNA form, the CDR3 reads TGCAGTGCTAATCGTCAGGACCGCTCCTACAATGAGCAGTTCTTC.

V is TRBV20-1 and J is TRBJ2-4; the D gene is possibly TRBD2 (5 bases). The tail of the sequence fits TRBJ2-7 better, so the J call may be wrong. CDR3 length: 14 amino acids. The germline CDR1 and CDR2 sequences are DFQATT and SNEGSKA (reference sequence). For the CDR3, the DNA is TGCAGTGTTCCGGGCCTCGGGAAAGTAGGCGAGCAGTACTTC. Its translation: CSVPGLGKVGEQYF.

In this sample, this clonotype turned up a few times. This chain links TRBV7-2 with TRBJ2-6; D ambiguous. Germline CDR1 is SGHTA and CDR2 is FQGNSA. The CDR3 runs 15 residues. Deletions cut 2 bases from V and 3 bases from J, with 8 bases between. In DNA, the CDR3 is TGTGCCAGCAGCTTACGCGACCTTGGGGCCAACGTCCTGACTTTC. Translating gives CASSLRDLGANVLTF.

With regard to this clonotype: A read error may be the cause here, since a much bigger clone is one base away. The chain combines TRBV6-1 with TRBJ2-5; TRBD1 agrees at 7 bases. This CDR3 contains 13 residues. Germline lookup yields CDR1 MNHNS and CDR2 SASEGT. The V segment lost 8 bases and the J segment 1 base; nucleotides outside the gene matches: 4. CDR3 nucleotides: TGTGCCAGCGGAGACAGGGCCCAAGAGACCCAGTACTTC. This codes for CASGDRAQETQYF.

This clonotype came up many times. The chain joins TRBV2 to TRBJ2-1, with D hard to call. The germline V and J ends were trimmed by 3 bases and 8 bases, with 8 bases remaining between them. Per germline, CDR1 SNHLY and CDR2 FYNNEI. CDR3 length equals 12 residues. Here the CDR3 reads CASSDVGYEQFF. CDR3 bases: TGTGCCAGCAGTGACGTTGGATATGAGCAGTTCTTC.

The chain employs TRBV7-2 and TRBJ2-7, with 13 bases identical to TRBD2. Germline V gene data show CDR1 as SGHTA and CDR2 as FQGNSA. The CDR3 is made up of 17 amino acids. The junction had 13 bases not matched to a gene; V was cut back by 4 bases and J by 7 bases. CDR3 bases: TGTGCCAGCAGCTCAACTAGCGGGGGGGCCCTTCCCAATGAGCAGTACTTC. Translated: CASSSTSGGALPNEQYF.

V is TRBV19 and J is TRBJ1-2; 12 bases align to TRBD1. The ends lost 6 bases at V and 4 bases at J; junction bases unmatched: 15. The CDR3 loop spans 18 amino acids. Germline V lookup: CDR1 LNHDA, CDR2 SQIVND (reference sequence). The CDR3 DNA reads TGTGCCAGTAGCCCTATTGCGCGGGACAGGGGGCGCTTCTATGGCTACACCTTC. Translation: CASSPIARDRGRFYGYTF. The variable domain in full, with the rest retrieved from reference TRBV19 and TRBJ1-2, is DGGITQSPKYLFRKEGQNVTLSCEQNLNHDAMYWYRQDPGQGLRLIYYSQIVNDFQKGDIAEGYSVSREKKESFPLTVTSAQKNPTAFYLCASSPIARDRGRFYGYTFGSGTRLTVV.